Presented here are 10 T cell receptor beta chains from one specimen sequenced in a study of CD8 T cells in ankylosing spondylitis. TCRdb analysed the 5' RACE reads with MiXCR anew, one entry per CDR3 protein. The table has approximately 290,000 distinct CDR3 sequences, about 20% seen once; the top ten hold around 3.2%. Sequencing input: blood, either unsorted or a sorted T cell fraction (not recorded which). These receptors originate from a female donor with ankylosing spondylitis or in good health (not recorded which).

The chain uses TRBV20-1 and TRBJ2-7; TRBD1 aligns across 8 bases. The CDR3 totals 17 residues. The ends lost 0 bases at V and 7 bases at J; junction bases unmatched: 17. Looked up from germline, CDR1 is DFQATT and CDR2 is SNEGSKA (reference sequence). The DNA of the CDR3 is TGCAGTGCTAGAGATCCCCGATCAGGGGGCGTCCAAGATGAGCAGTACTTC. Encoded protein: CSARDPRSGGVQDEQYF.

This clonotype has just a few counts. The chain has TRBV30 and TRBJ2-1; D is undetermined. The ends were cut back, 0 bases at V and 2 bases at J, with 11 bases in the middle. This CDR3 comprises 15 residues. Germline lookup yields CDR1 GTSNPN and CDR2 SVGIG (reference sequence). The CDR3 loop is CAWSVRNPPYNEQFF. CDR3 nucleotides: TGTGCCTGGAGTGTACGTAACCCCCCCTACAATGAGCAGTTCTTC.

This clonotype was seen a few times. J is TRBJ2-1 and V is TRBV12-3 or TRBV12-4; tentatively, D is TRBD2 (6 bases). There are 20 residues in the CDR3. Trimming removed 7 bases from V and 0 bases from J, with 28 bases in between. CDR3 sequence: CASTFIPGSPEGDSYNEQFF. Written as DNA, the CDR3 is TGTGCCAGCACCTTCATCCCGGGCTCACCGGAGGGAGACTCCTACAATGAGCAGTTCTTC.

The rearrangement uses TRBV6-2 or TRBV6-3 and TRBJ2-3, with 9 nucleotides matching TRBD2. The V segment lost 5 bases and the J segment 3 bases; nucleotides outside the gene matches: 3. This CDR3 has 14 residues. The V gene's germline CDR1 is MNHEY and CDR2 SVGEGT. The CDR3 sequence: CASSISGRTDTQYF. The CDR3 DNA reads TGTGCCAGCAGTATTAGCGGGAGAACAGATACGCAGTATTTT.

The chain carries TRBV7-2 and TRBJ1-2; D unclear. Trimming took 1 base from V and 4 from J, leaving 19 bases between them. CDR1 and CDR2 from the germline V gene are SGHTA and FQGNSA. The CDR3 totals 17 residues. The CDR3 DNA follows: TGTGCCAGCAGCTTAGTCGTGGCAGAACTGACTGTCTATGGCTACACCTTC. This gives the protein CASSLVVAELTVYGYTF.

This clonotype appeared a few times. The chain employs TRBV20-1 and TRBJ2-3; 8 bases align to TRBD2. CDR1 and CDR2 (germline): DFQATT, SNEGSKA (reference sequence). Trimming at V came to 0 bases and at J to 5 bases, leaving 10 bases not matched to a gene. The CDR3 runs to 16 residues. CDR3 region: CSARDPQSGSLDTQYF. CDR3 bases: TGCAGTGCTAGAGATCCCCAGAGCGGGAGCTTAGATACGCAGTATTTT.

This clonotype occurred many times. This chain links TRBV20-1 with TRBJ2-7, with D perhaps matching TRBD1 (5 bases). V lost 6 bases and J lost 1, with 13 bases in between. Germline CDR1 reads DFQATT; CDR2 reads SNEGSKA (reference sequence). CDR3 length equals 13 residues. CDR3 region: CSASRQLSYEQYF. Written as DNA, the CDR3 is TGCAGTGCCTCCCGACAGCTGTCCTACGAGCAGTACTTC.

Ten or more counts support this clonotype. The V call is TRBV7-2, the J call TRBJ2-7; D uncertain. The V end lost 1 base, the J end lost 5 bases, and 9 bases lay between the germline ends. Germline V gene sequence: CDR1 SGHTA, CDR2 FQGNSA. The CDR3 is 13 amino acids. The CDR3 protein is CASSLVVLDEQYF. CDR3 DNA sequence: TGTGCCAGCAGCTTAGTAGTTCTGGACGAGCAGTACTTC.

The J gene is TRBJ1-2, the V gene TRBV29-1; D gene uncertain. CDR1 and CDR2 (germline): SQVTM, ANQGSEA. V shed 3 bases and J shed 2 bases, with 10 bases lying between them. The CDR3 is 13 amino acids. The CDR3 region is CSVEVAPNYGYTF. The CDR3 DNA reads TGCAGCGTTGAGGTAGCACCCAACTATGGCTACACCTTC. The full variable domain, with the rest looked up from reference TRBV29-1 and TRBJ1-2, is SAVISQKPSRDICQRGTSLTIQCQVDSQVTMMFWYRQQPGQSLTLIATANQGSEATYESGFVIDKFPISRPNLTFSTLTVSNMSPEDSSIYLCSVEVAPNYGYTFGSGTRLTVV.

This clonotype was counted between two and nine times. This rearrangement joins TRBV4-3 to TRBJ1-2; 8 bases are shared with TRBD1. V trimming: 0 bases; J trimming: 8 bases; junction bases outside the gene matches: 2. This CDR3 is 13 amino acids long. CDR1 is LGHNA, CDR2 YSLEER, per germline. DNA of the CDR3: TGCGCCAGCAGCCAAGATGGACAGGGAGGCTACACCTTC. Translating it yields CASSQDGQGGYTF.